Below, 11 T cell receptor beta chains from the same sample are listed, as sequenced in a study of blood T cell repertoires in COVID-19. Assay: immunoSEQ multiplex PCR; the TCRdb copy retains only in-frame clones and omits some. The sample gives about 140,000 clones, approximately 88% of which show up once; about 5% is in the top ten. The sequenced material came from PBMCs or T cells enriched from blood (not recorded which). The source of these receptors is a man between 65 and 85 years old who had been exposed to COVID-19.

This CDR3 is CASSLATGLPNEQFF. CDR3 DNA sequence: TGTGCCAGCAGCTTAGCCACAGGCCTCCCTAATGAGCAGTTCTTC. The chain links TRBV7-2 to TRBJ2-1, with D maybe TRBD1 (5 bases). Germline CDR1 reads SGHTA; CDR2 reads FQGNSA. The CDR3 has 15 residues. The ends were cut back, 0 bases at V and 7 bases at J, with 13 bases in the middle.

This chain links TRBV15 with TRBJ1-5, with TRBD1 identical over 8 bases. The CDR3 covers 15 residues. The V gene's germline CDR1 is LNHNV and CDR2 YYDKDF (reference sequence). Trimming cost V 2 bases and J 6 bases; bases outside gene matches: 6. Here the CDR3 DNA reads TGTGCCACCAGCAGACTCGGACAGGGAGGTCAGCCCCAGCATTTT. It yields the protein CATSRLGQGGQPQHF.

The chain links TRBV4-3 to TRBJ2-6; D remains unclear. The germline V gene encodes CDR1 LGHNA and CDR2 YSLEER. V was pared by 0 bases and J by 2 bases, with 2 bases between. This CDR3 contains 14 residues. The CDR3 here is CASSQDTGANVLTF. CDR3 DNA sequence: TGCGCCAGCAGCCAAGATACTGGGGCCAACGTCCTGACTTTC.

The chain joins TRBV7-9 to TRBJ1-2; D perhaps matches TRBD1 (6 bases). The length of the CDR3 is 13 residues. Trimming cost V 5 bases and J 4 bases, with 11 bases left between them. Per the germline V gene, CDR1 is SEHNR and CDR2 is FQNEAQ (reference sequence). As DNA, the CDR3 is TGTGCCAGCAGCCCAGGGGCGGGCTATGGCTACACCTTC. It is translated as CASSPGAGYGYTF.

The rearrangement uses TRBV4-1 and TRBJ2-3, with a tentative D call TRBD2 (5 bases). The CDR3 runs 14 residues. Looked up from germline, CDR1 is MGHRA and CDR2 is YSYEKL. Trimming left V 4 bases short and J 6 bases short, with 14 bases between. CDR3 sequence (DNA): TGCGCCAGCAGCCGGACTCGCGTGGGGGATACGCAGTATTTT. The encoded protein is CASSRTRVGDTQYF.

This sequence joins TRBV18 and TRBJ2-6; 8 positions match TRBD1. With V trimmed by 0 bases and J by 1 base, 5 bases remained unmatched. This CDR3 has 18 residues. Germline-derived CDR1 and CDR2 are KGHSH and LQKENI. In nucleotides, the CDR3 is TGTGCCAGCTCACCACCGGTCGGGACAGGATCTGGGGCCAACGTCCTGACTTTC. This codes for CASSPPVGTGSGANVLTF.

The chain is built from TRBV20-1 and TRBJ1-2; no clear D gene. Trimming left V 3 bases short and J 4 bases short, with 6 bases between. The CDR3 consists of 11 residues. The germline CDR1 and CDR2 sequences are DFQATT and SNEGSKA (reference sequence). The CDR3 region is CSARRAYGYTF. The CDR3 DNA is TGCAGTGCTAGGAGGGCCTATGGCTACACCTTC.

CDR3 in amino acids: CASSPPDRSNQPQHF. The CDR3 coding sequence is TGTGCCAGCAGTCCCCCGGACAGGAGCAATCAGCCCCAGCATTTT. The V call is TRBV28, the J call TRBJ1-5; 7 nucleotides agree with TRBD1. The CDR3 loop spans 15 amino acids. From germline, CDR1 is MDHEN and CDR2 SYDVKM. The trim removed 5 bases at V and 1 base at J, leaving 5 bases unmatched. The entire variable domain, with the rest obtained from reference TRBV28 and TRBJ1-5, is as follows: DVKVTQSSRYLVKRTGEKVFLECVQDMDHENMFWYRQDPGLGLRLIYFSYDVKMKEKGDIPEGYSVSREKKERFSLILESASTNQTSMYLCASSPPDRSNQPQHFGDGTRLSIL.

The chain employs TRBV7-2 and TRBJ1-1; D is unclear. V shed 3 bases and J shed 7 bases, with 6 bases lying between them. The CDR3 length is 11 residues. Germline-derived CDR1 and CDR2 are SGHTA and FQGNSA. The CDR3, as DNA: TGTGCCAGCAGCTTGTATAATGAAGCTTTCTTT. It specifies CASSLYNEAFF.

As for this clone: The same CDR3 is also encoded by other DNA sequences in this sample. The chain joins TRBV5-1 to TRBJ1-2; no reliable D call. V dropped 2 bases and J dropped 0 bases, with 11 bases sitting between them. This CDR3 contains 15 residues. The germline V gene has CDR1 SGHRS and CDR2 YFSETQ. The CDR3 loop reads CASSFTGGANYGYTF. CDR3 nucleotides: TGCGCCAGCAGCTTCACCGGAGGAGCTAACTATGGCTACACCTTC. Full variable domain (rest looked up from reference TRBV5-1 and TRBJ1-2): KAGVTQTPRYLIKTRGQQVTLSCSPISGHRSVSWYQQTPGQGLQFLFEYFSETQRNKGNFPGRFSGRQFSNSRSEMNVSTLELGDSALYLCASSFTGGANYGYTFGSGTRLTVV.

This chain uses TRBV9 with TRBJ2-7, with TRBD1 matching 7 bases. J lost 4 bases, V lost 0 bases, and 10 bases had no gene match. The CDR3 totals 16 residues. Germline V gene lookup returns CDR1 SGDLS and CDR2 YYNGEE. This CDR3 is CASSVARQGDRYEQYF. CDR3 coding DNA: TGTGCCAGCAGCGTAGCTAGACAGGGTGATCGATACGAGCAGTACTTC.